This TCR beta chain was sequenced in a study of identical twins. Trimming took off 4 bases at V and 0 bases at J, with 6 bases between the two ends. The CDR3 covers 12 residues. Looked up from germline, CDR1 is SQVTM and CDR2 is ANQGSEA. Findings of the study overall: The models systematically underestimated how much out-of-frame TCR alpha was shared in monozygotic twins. Cord blood's abundant beta clonotypes had fewer insertions, unlike memory repertoires. Out-of-frame alpha sequences common to twins exhibited an excess of low generation probability.

TCRdb passed the 5' RACE reads through MiXCR, listing each CDR3 protein once. The sample shows approximately 680,000 distinct CDR3 sequences, roughly 7.1% of them seen only once. This clonotype was detected ten times or more. Its antigen remains unidentified. A further study also used this sample, focusing on yellow fever vaccine responses in identical twins.

The chain has TRBV29-1 and TRBJ1-1, with no clear D. Sequencing was performed on PBMCs. The sequence was obtained from a woman between 18 and 29 years old in good health. In DNA, the CDR3 is TGCAGCGTTGTCGGGGTGAACACTGAAGCTTTCTTT. It yields the protein CSVVGVNTEAFF.